This entry is about one T cell receptor (beta chain). Its specificity is unknown. Individual cDNA molecules carried attached unique molecular identifiers. Using its own MiXCR run on the 5' RACE reads, TCRdb lists one record per CDR3 protein. This repertoire shows roughly 70,000 distinct CDR3 sequences, about 13% found once; its top ten account for approximately 5%. The entry originates in a study of early T cells in non-severe SARS-CoV-2 infection. At the level of the study: Sequenced material consisted of bulk RNA (from unsorted whole blood), and chains were unpaired. Study outcomes and limitations: Anti-spike CD8 responses were favored in VDJdb matching, and private and CD4 specificities were missed.

CDR1 and CDR2 from the germline V gene are MNHEY and SMNVEV (reference sequence). The CDR3 extends over 13 amino acids. V dropped 4 bases and J dropped 5 bases, with 11 bases sitting between them. The chain has TRBV27 and TRBJ2-5; D not certain. Specimen: whole blood. This receptor was identified in an adult who was a healthcare worker with PCR-confirmed SARS-CoV-2 infection or an uninfected control (not recorded which). DNA for the CDR3: TGTGCCAGCAGTTCCTCGCGTTGGGAGACCCAGTACTTC. Amino acids: CASSSSRWETQYF.